This passage covers 22 T cell receptor beta chains from one sample sequenced in a study of CD8 T cells in ankylosing spondylitis. TCRdb re-derived calls from the 5' RACE reads in MiXCR, one entry per CDR3 protein. The sample contains a few hundred thousand distinct CDR3 sequences, more than 20% of which appear only once. Sequenced input: blood, either unsorted or a sorted T cell fraction (not recorded which). These receptors all stem from a female donor with ankylosing spondylitis or in good health (not recorded which).

The V call is TRBV4-3, the J call TRBJ2-1; 9 bases line up with TRBD2. The CDR3 covers 17 residues. Germline loops: CDR1 LGHNA, CDR2 YSLEER. V lost 1 base and J lost 10; bases outside the gene matches: 14. This CDR3 is CASSQAVGLAPLIEQFF. The CDR3 DNA reads as TGCGCCAGCAGCCAAGCCGTCGGACTAGCGCCTCTAATCGAGCAGTTCTTC.

The chain has TRBV20-1 and TRBJ2-5; weak D call: TRBD2 (7 bases). The CDR3 runs 14 residues. Germline V gives CDR1 DFQATT, CDR2 SNEGSKA (reference sequence). V lost 6 bases and J 4 bases, leaving 18 bases between the germline ends. The CDR3 loop is CSAQQGGGGETQYF. The CDR3 DNA sequence: TGCAGTGCCCAACAGGGCGGGGGAGGAGAGACCCAGTACTTC.

This chain's CDR3 is CASRPTLGVAGELFF. Here the CDR3 DNA reads TGTGCCAGCAGACCTACCTTAGGGGTGGCCGGGGAGCTGTTTTTT. This chain connects TRBV5-6 to TRBJ2-2; TRBD1 is a possible D gene (5 bases). The V gene lost 5 bases and the J gene lost 6 bases, with 17 bases spanning the gap. This CDR3 spans 15 amino acids. The V gene's germline CDR1 is SGHDT and CDR2 YYEEEE.

This clonotype has a count of ten or more. The chain uses TRBV7-9 and TRBJ1-4; tentative D call: TRBD1 (6 bases). V was cut by 6 bases and J by 3 bases, with 11 bases left in between. The CDR3 totals 14 residues. Germline V gene data show CDR1 as SEHNR and CDR2 as FQNEAQ (reference sequence). The CDR3 coding sequence is TGTGCCAGCAGGCACAGGGAGGCTAATGAAAAACTGTTTTTT. It translates to CASRHREANEKLFF.

The genes are TRBV7-2 and TRBJ2-6; D gene unclear. This CDR3 contains 15 residues. Germline V gene sequence: CDR1 SGHTA, CDR2 FQGNSA. The V and J ends lost 1 base and 0 bases respectively, with 4 bases between them. The CDR3 sequence: CASSLEVSGANVLTF. CDR3 nucleotides: TGTGCCAGCAGCTTAGAAGTCTCTGGGGCCAACGTCCTGACTTTC.

This clonotype has at least ten counts. This chain joins TRBV20-1 and TRBJ2-5, with D perhaps TRBD2 (6 bases). CDR1 is DFQATT and CDR2 is SNEGSKA in the germline V gene (reference sequence). The CDR3 is 13 residues long. Trimming shortened V by 5 bases and J by 0 bases, and 10 bases separated the two germline ends. The CDR3 DNA sequence: TGCAGTGCTGCCTGGGACTACCAAGAGACCCAGTACTTC. It encodes CSAAWDYQETQYF.

This clonotype was detected only a few times. The genes are TRBV20-1 and TRBJ1-4; the D is unclear. Germline V gene data show CDR1 as DFQATT and CDR2 as SNEGSKA (reference sequence). This CDR3 has 13 residues. V lost 0 bases, J lost 8 bases, and 10 bases lay in between. CDR3 amino acids: CSARDIIGEKLFF. In DNA, the CDR3 is TGCAGTGCTAGAGATATTATCGGAGAAAAACTGTTTTTT.

The V gene is TRBV30, the J gene TRBJ2-1; D remains ambiguous. Trimming removed 8 bases at V and 3 bases at J, with 8 bases between. The CDR3 is 11 amino acids. Per germline, CDR1 GTSNPN and CDR2 SVGIG (reference sequence). The CDR3 sequence: CAGLSYNEQFF. CDR3 DNA: TGTGCCGGATTGAGCTACAATGAGCAGTTCTTC.

In this sample, this clonotype turned up once. DNA of the CDR3: TGTGCCATCAGCGCCCTCGTAGGGGGTCCCGGGGAGCTGTTTTTT. It yields the protein CAISALVGGPGELFF. The chain couples TRBV10-3 to TRBJ2-2; possible D gene TRBD1, 6 bases. Germline CDR1 and CDR2: ENHRY and SYGVKD. This CDR3 is 15 amino acids long. The V gene lost 6 bases and the J gene lost 6 bases, with 17 bases spanning the gap.

The chain recombines TRBV20-1 with TRBJ1-4, with D possibly TRBD1 on 6 matching bases. CDR3 size: 15 residues. Trimming cost V 2 bases and J 3 bases, with 13 bases left between them. Germline CDR1 and CDR2: DFQATT and SNEGSKA (reference sequence). CDR3 residues: CSARIRRGANEKLFF. The CDR3 DNA reads TGCAGTGCTAGAATTCGGAGGGGGGCTAATGAAAAACTGTTTTTT.

This clonotype was picked up a small number of times. The chain combines TRBV6-2 or TRBV6-3 with TRBJ2-1; D uncertain. The CDR3 is 14 residues long. V dropped 7 bases and J dropped 5 bases, with 15 bases sitting between them. The germline gives CDR1 MNHEY, CDR2 SVGEGT. The CDR3, as DNA: TGTGCCAGCACCAAGGAGTCTGGCAACAATGAGCAGTTCTTC. This translates into CASTKESGNNEQFF.

This clonotype has a handful of counts. This sequence joins TRBV18 and TRBJ2-1; 9 bases fit TRBD1. Unmatched junction bases numbered 2, after V lost 3 bases and J lost 5 bases. Germline-derived CDR1 and CDR2 are KGHSH and LQKENI. The CDR3 has 14 amino acids. CDR3 DNA sequence: TGTGCCAGCTCACCCGGGACAGGGAACAATGAGCAGTTCTTC. It encodes CASSPGTGNNEQFF.

The rearrangement joins TRBV15 to TRBJ1-5; tentative D call: TRBD1 (6 bases). The CDR3 contains 15 residues. V lost 1 base, J lost 8 bases, and 15 bases lay in between. From germline, CDR1 is LNHNV and CDR2 YYDKDF (reference sequence). In DNA form, the CDR3 reads TGTGCCACCAGCAGAGTATCCGGGGGCAGGGAGCCCCAGCATTTT. Its protein is CATSRVSGGREPQHF.

This rearrangement joins TRBV25-1 to TRBJ2-7, with TRBD2 identical over 11 bases. Losses at the gene ends were 7 bases for V and 1 base for J; bases not matched to a gene: 6. The germline gives CDR1 MGHDK, CDR2 SYGVNS. This CDR3 has 15 amino acids. In DNA, the CDR3 is TGTGCCAGCAAGGGGACTAGCGGTAAATCCTACGAGCAGTACTTC. Its translation is CASKGTSGKSYEQYF.

This clonotype was detected many times. The chain recombines TRBV7-9 with TRBJ1-4; D is uncertain. Germline lookup yields CDR1 SEHNR and CDR2 FQNEAQ (reference sequence). The CDR3 covers 15 residues. V was pared by 2 bases and J by 0 bases, with 7 bases between. CDR3 in amino acids: CASSLYGATNEKLFF. As DNA, the CDR3 is TGTGCCAGCAGCTTATACGGAGCAACTAATGAAAAACTGTTTTTT.

The chain has TRBV15 and TRBJ2-5, with 10 bases lining up with TRBD2. The CDR3 length is 15 residues. CDR1 LNHNV and CDR2 YYDKDF come from the germline V gene (reference sequence). The V segment lost 0 bases and the J segment 5 bases; nucleotides outside the gene matches: 3. The CDR3 reads CATSRDGGLAETQYF. DNA of the CDR3: TGTGCCACCAGCAGAGACGGGGGACTAGCGGAGACCCAGTACTTC.

The gene calls are TRBV7-9 and TRBJ2-1; TRBD1 aligns across 7 bases. Germline CDR1 and CDR2: SEHNR and FQNEAQ (reference sequence). The ends lost 5 bases at V and 2 bases at J; junction bases unmatched: 12. There are 17 residues in the CDR3. In nucleotides, the CDR3 is TGTGCCAGCAGCCCTGGGAAATTGGGGACAGCCTACAATGAGCAGTTCTTC. Its translation: CASSPGKLGTAYNEQFF. Supplemented by reference TRBV7-9 and TRBJ2-1, the full variable domain reads DTGVSQNPRHKITKRGQNVTFRCDPISEHNRLYWYRQTLGQGPEFLTYFQNEAQLEKSRLLSDRFSAERPKGSFSTLEIQRTEQGDSAMYLCASSPGKLGTAYNEQFFGPGTRLTVL.

This clonotype appeared a few times. The chain has TRBV12-3 or TRBV12-4 and TRBJ1-1; TRBD1 matches 8 bases. The CDR3 extends over 16 amino acids. The junction had 5 bases not matched to a gene; V was cut back by 1 base and J by 1 base. In DNA form, the CDR3 reads TGTGCCAGCAGTTTAGACAGGGGGTTGTGGAACACTGAAGCTTTCTTT. Translated: CASSLDRGLWNTEAFF.

The chain recombines TRBV7-3 with TRBJ2-3, with 7 positions matching TRBD1. Germline CDR1 and CDR2: SGHTA and FQGTGA. V lost 6 bases to trimming and J lost 4 bases; unmatched junction nucleotides: 4. This CDR3 region has 13 residues. The CDR3 spells CASRRQGADTQYF. CDR3 DNA: TGTGCCAGCAGAAGACAGGGAGCAGATACGCAGTATTTT.

The CDR3 sequence: CASKLDGPYEQYF. In DNA form, the CDR3 reads TGTGCCAGCAAGCTCGACGGACCCTACGAGCAGTACTTC. This chain joins TRBV6-2 or TRBV6-3 and TRBJ2-7; D unclear. The germline V and J ends were trimmed by 7 bases and 2 bases, with 12 bases remaining between them. This CDR3 has 13 residues. Germline assignment: CDR1 MNHEY and CDR2 SVGEGT.

In regard to this clonotype: At one boundary the junction diverges from the germline segment, which might be a read error. CDR3 loop: CASSLSPGQVETQNF. The CDR3, as DNA: TGCGCCAGCAGCTTGAGCCCAGGGCAGGTTGAGACCCAGAACTTC. The V and J genes are TRBV5-1 and TRBJ2-5; perhaps TRBD1 as D (5 bases). Germline assignment: CDR1 SGHRS and CDR2 YFSETQ. The CDR3 runs to 15 residues.

This chain connects TRBV10-3 to TRBJ1-1; D gene ambiguous. V was trimmed by 0 bases and J by 11 bases, leaving 10 bases between them. The germline V gene has CDR1 ENHRY and CDR2 SYGVKD. CDR3 size: 12 residues. CDR3 DNA sequence: TGTGCCATCAGTGAGTCCGAGGTGCGGGCTTTCTTT. Its translation is CAISESEVRAFF.